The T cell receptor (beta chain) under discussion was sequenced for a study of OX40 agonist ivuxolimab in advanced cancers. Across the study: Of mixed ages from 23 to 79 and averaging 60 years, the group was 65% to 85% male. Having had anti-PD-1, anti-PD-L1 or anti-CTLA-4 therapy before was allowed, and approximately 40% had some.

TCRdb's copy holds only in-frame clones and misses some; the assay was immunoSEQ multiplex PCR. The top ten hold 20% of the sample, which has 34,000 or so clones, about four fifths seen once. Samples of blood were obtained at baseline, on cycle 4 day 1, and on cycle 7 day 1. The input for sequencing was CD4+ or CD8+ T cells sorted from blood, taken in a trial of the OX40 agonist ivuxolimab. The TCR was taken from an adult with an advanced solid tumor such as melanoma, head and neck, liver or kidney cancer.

CDR3 sequence reads: CASSSNPGLAGREQFF. In DNA form, the CDR3 reads TGCGCCAGCAGCTCAAATCCGGGACTAGCGGGACGTGAGCAGTTCTTC. V usage is TRBV5-1 and J usage is TRBJ2-1, with 13 bases aligning to TRBD2. The CDR3 runs 16 residues. CDR1 and CDR2 from the germline V gene are SGHRS and YFSETQ. With V trimmed by 3 bases and J by 9 bases, 9 bases remained unmatched.